This TCR beta chain was obtained from a study of blood T cell repertoires in COVID-19. In the study overall: The cDNA or gDNA used as material had been derived from T cells, B-cell-depleted T cells, or PBMCs.

Authors' methods: Quantification of nucleated cells was approximated via reference gene primer amplification. Some clones are missing from TCRdb's copy, which holds only in-frame ones; the method was immunoSEQ multiplex PCR. V and J calls and clone size are copied from that table; D and trimming were computed from the DNA. The sample has roughly 280,000 clones, roughly 86% seen once. The receptor was isolated from a woman in her sixties with COVID-19, enrolled during active disease. The sample comprised peripheral blood.

The CDR3 reads CASSLEGGEISRDGYTF. The CDR3 nucleotides read TGTGCCAGCAGCTTGGAAGGGGGCGAAATCTCTAGAGATGGCTACACCTTC. The chain links TRBV5-8 to TRBJ1-2, with TRBD1 identical over 7 bases. Germline loops: CDR1 SGHTS, CDR2 YDEGEE. This CDR3 has 17 residues. The V and J ends lost 0 bases and 6 bases, in that order; junction bases with no gene match: 14.